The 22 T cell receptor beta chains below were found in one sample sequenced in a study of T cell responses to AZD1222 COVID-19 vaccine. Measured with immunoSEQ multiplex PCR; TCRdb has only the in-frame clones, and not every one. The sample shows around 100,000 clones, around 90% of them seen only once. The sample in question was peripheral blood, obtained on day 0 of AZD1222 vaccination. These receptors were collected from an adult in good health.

The CDR3 DNA is TGTGCCAGCATTGGCAGGGGGCGATCTGAAGCTTTCTTT. Translated: CASIGRGRSEAFF. This rearrangement joins TRBV28 to TRBJ1-1, with 8 nucleotides matching TRBD1. V dropped 7 bases and J dropped 6; count of bases not matched to a gene: 7. Germline V gene sequence: CDR1 MDHEN, CDR2 SYDVKM. CDR3 size: 13 residues. The full variable domain, completed using reference TRBV28 and TRBJ1-1, is DVKVTQSSRYLVKRTGEKVFLECVQDMDHENMFWYRQDPGLGLRLIYFSYDVKMKEKGDIPEGYSVSREKKERFSLILESASTNQTSMYLCASIGRGRSEAFFGQGTRLTVV.

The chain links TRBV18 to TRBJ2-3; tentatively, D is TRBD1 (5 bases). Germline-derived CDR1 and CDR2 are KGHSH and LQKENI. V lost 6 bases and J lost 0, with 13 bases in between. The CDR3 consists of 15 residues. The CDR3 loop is CASSRQTPSTDTQYF. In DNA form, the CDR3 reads TGTGCCAGCTCCCGACAGACCCCTAGCACAGATACGCAGTATTTT.

The CDR3, as DNA: TGCGCCAGCAGCTTGTGGGGGGAGTTGAACAATGAGCAGTTCTTC. Translated, it gives CASSLWGELNNEQFF. V gene TRBV5-1 combines with J gene TRBJ2-1; D is possibly TRBD2 (6 bases). This CDR3 has 15 amino acids. V lost 1 base to trimming and J lost 5 bases, with 13 bases between them. Germline CDR1 and CDR2: SGHRS and YFSETQ.

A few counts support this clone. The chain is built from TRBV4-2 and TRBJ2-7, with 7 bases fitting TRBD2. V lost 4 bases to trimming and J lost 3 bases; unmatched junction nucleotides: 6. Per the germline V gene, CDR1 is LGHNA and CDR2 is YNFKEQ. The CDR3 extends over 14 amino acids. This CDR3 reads CASSPEERGYEQYF. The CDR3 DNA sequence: TGTGCCAGCAGCCCCGAGGAGCGGGGCTACGAGCAGTACTTC.

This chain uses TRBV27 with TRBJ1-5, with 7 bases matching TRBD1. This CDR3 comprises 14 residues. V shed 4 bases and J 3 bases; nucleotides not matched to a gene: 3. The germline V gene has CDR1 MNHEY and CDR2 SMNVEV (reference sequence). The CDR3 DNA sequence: TGTGCCAGCAGTTCAACAGGGGTCAATCAGCCCCAGCATTTT. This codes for CASSSTGVNQPQHF.

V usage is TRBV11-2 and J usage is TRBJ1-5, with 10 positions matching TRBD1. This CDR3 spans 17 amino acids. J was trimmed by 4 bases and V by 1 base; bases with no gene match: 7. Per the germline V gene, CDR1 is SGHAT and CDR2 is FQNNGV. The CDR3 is CASSLGGGQGINQPQHF. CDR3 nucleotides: TGTGCCAGCAGCTTAGGAGGGGGACAGGGGATAAATCAGCCCCAGCATTTT.

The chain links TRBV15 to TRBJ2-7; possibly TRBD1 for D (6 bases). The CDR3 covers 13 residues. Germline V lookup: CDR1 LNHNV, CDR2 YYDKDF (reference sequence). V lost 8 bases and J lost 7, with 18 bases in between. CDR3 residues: CATSGTLAREQYF. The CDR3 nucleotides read TGTGCCACCTCCGGGACACTTGCTCGGGAGCAGTACTTC. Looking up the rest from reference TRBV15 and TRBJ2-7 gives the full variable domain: DAMVIQNPRYQVTQFGKPVTLSCSQTLNHNVMYWYQQKSSQAPKLLFHYYDKDFNNEADTPDNFQSRRPNTSFCFLDIRSPGLGDTAMYLCATSGTLAREQYFGPGTRLTVT.

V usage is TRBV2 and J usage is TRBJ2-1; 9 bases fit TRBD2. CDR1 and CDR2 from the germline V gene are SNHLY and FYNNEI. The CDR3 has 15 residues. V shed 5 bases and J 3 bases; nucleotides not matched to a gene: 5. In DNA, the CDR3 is TGTGCCAGCAGTTCCGGGACTAGCCGCTACAATGAGCAGTTCTTC. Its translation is CASSSGTSRYNEQFF.

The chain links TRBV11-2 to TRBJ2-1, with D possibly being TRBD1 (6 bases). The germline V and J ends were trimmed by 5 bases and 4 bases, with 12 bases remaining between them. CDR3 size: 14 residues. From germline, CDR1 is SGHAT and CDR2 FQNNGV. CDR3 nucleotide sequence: TGTGCCAGCAGCCGATGGGACATATACAATGAGCAGTTCTTC. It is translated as CASSRWDIYNEQFF. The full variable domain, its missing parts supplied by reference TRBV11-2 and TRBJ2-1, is EAGVAQSPRYKIIEKRQSVAFWCNPISGHATLYWYQQILGQGPKLLIQFQNNGVVDDSQLPKDRFSAERLKGVDSTLKIQPAKLEDSAVYLCASSRWDIYNEQFFGPGTRLTVL.

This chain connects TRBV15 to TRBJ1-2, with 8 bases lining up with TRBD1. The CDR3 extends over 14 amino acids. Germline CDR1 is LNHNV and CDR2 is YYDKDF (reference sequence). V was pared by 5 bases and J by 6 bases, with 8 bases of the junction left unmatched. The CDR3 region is CATSLGTDRDGYTF. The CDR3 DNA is TGTGCCACCAGCCTCGGGACGGACAGGGATGGCTACACCTTC.

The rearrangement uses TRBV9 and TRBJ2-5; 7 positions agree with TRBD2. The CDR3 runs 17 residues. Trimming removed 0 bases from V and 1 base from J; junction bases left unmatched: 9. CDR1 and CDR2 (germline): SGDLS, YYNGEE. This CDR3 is CASSVGLEGGVQETQYF. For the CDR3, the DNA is TGTGCCAGCAGCGTAGGTCTAGAGGGAGGGGTCCAAGAGACCCAGTACTTC.

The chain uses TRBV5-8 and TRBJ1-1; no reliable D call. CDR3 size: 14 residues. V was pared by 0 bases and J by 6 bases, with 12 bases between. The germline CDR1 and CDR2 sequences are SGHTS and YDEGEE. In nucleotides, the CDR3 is TGTGCCAGCAGCTTGGTACCCTTTCAGGCTGAAGCTTTCTTT. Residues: CASSLVPFQAEAFF.

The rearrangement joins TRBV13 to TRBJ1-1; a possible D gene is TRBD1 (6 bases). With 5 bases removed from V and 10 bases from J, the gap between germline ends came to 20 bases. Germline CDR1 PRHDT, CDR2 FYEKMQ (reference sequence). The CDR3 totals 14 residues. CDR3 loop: CASSADLNREGAFF. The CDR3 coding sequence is TGTGCCAGCAGCGCGGATTTAAACAGGGAAGGAGCTTTCTTT.

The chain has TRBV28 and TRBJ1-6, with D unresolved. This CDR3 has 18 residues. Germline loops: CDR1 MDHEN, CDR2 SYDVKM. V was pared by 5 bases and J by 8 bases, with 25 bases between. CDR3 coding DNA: TGTGCCAGCAGTCAACCTGGTCGGGCAATGGGGTGGCATTCACCCCTCCACTTT. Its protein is CASSQPGRAMGWHSPLHF.

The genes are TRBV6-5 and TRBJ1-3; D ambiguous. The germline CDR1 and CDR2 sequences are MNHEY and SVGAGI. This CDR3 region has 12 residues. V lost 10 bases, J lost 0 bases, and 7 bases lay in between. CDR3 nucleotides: TGTGCCACACAGTTCTCTGGAAACACCATATATTTT. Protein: CATQFSGNTIYF.

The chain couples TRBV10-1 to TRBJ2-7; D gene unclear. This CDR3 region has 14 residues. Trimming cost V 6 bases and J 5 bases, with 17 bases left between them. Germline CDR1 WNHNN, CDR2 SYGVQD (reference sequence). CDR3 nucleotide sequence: TGCGCCAGCAGCCCTCGGACCCAACGGGACGAGCAGTACTTC. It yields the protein CASSPRTQRDEQYF.

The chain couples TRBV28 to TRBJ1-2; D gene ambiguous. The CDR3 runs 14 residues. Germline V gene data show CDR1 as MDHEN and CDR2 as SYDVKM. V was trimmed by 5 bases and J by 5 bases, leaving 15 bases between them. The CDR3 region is CASSPSGVTYGYTF. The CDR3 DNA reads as TGTGCCAGCAGTCCCAGTGGAGTTACATATGGCTACACCTTC.

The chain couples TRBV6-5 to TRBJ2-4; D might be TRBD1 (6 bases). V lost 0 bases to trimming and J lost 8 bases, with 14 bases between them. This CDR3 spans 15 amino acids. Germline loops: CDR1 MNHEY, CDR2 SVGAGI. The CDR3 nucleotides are TGTGCCAGCAGTTACTCACAGGGCCCCAAGGACATTCAGTACTTC. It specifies CASSYSQGPKDIQYF.

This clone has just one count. CDR3: CASSLDNEQFF. CDR3 in DNA: TGTGCCAGCAGCTTGGACAATGAGCAGTTCTTC. J is TRBJ2-1 and V is TRBV5-4; D gene ambiguous. CDR1 is SGHNT, CDR2 YYREEE, per germline (reference sequence). The CDR3 sequence is 11 residues long. V lost 0 bases, J lost 5 bases, and 0 bases lay in between. The complete variable domain, with remaining parts taken from reference TRBV5-4 and TRBJ2-1, reads ETGVTQSPTHLIKTRGQQVTLRCSSQSGHNTVSWYQQALGQGPQFIFQYYREEENGRGNFPPRFSGLQFPNYSSELNVNALELDDSALYLCASSLDNEQFFGPGTRLTVL.

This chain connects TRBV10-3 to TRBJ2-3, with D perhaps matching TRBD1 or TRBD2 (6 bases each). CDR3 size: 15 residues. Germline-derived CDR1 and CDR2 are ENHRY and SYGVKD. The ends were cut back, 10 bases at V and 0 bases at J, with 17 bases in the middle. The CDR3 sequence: CATYRGGTSTDTQYF. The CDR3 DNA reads TGTGCCACCTATCGTGGAGGGACAAGCACAGATACGCAGTATTTT.

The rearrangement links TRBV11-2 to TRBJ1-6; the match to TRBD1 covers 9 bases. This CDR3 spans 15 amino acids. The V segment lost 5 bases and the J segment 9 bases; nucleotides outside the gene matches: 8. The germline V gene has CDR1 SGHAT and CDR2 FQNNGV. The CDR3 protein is CASSPGQGISSPLHF. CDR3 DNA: TGTGCCAGCAGCCCAGGACAGGGGATCTCTTCACCCCTCCACTTT.

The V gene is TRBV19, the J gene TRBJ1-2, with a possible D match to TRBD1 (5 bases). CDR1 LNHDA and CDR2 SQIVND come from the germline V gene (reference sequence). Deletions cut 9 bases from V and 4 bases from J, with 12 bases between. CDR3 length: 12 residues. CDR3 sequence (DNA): TGTGCCAGCGCCAGGGTCGGCTATGGCTACACCTTC. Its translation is CASARVGYGYTF.